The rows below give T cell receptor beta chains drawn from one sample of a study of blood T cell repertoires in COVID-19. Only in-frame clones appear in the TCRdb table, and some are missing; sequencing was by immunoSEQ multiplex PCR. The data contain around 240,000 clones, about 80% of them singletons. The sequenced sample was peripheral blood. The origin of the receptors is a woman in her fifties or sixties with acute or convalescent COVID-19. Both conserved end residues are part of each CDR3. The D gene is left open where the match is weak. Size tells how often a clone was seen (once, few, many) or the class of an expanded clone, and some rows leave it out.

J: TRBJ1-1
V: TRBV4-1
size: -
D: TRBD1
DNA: TGCGCCAGCAGCCATCCAAAAGAGGCGGGACAGGTGAACCGTGGGCCTGAAGCTTTCTTT
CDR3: CASSHPKEAGQVNRGPEAFF

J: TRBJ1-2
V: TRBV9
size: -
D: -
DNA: TGTGCCAGCAGCGTAGAACTGGGGGCTGGGGGCTACACCTTC
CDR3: CASSVELGAGGYTF

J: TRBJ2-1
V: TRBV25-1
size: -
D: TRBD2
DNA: TGTGCCAGCAGACTAGCGGGATTAGGGAATGAGCAGTTCTTC
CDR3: CASRLAGLGNEQFF

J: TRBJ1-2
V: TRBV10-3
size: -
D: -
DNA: TGTGCCATCAGTGAGCTGGTCGACAGCAACTATGGCTACACCTTC
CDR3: CAISELVDSNYGYTF

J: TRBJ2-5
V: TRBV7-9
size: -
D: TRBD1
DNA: TGTGCCAGCATGAGGCAGGGGGCAAGAGAGACCCAGTACTTC
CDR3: CASMRQGARETQYF

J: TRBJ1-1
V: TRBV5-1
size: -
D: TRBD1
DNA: TGCGCCAGCTGGGACAGGGTAGACACTGAAGCTTTCTTT
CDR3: CASWDRVDTEAFF

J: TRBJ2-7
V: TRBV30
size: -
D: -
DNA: TGTGCCTGGAGAGCCTTTCAGGACGGACAAAGCTCCTACGAGCAGTACTTC
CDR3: CAWRAFQDGQSSYEQYF

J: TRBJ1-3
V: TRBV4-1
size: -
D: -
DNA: TGCGCCAGCAGCCCTCCCGGGGGGAGCTCTGGAAACACCATATATTTT
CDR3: CASSPPGGSSGNTIYF

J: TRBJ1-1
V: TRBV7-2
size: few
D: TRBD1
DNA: TGTGCCAGCAGCTTGAGAGGGACAGCCCTGAACACTGAAGCTTTCTTT
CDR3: CASSLRGTALNTEAFF

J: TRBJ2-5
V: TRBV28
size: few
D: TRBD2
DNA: TGTGCCAGCAGTTCCTCTCCGGGACTAGGGAGTTTAGGAGAGACCCAGTACTTC
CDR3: CASSSSPGLGSLGETQYF

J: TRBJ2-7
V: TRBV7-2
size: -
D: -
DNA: TGTGCCAGCAGCTTAATCGCAGCAGGGATTGAGCAGTACTTC
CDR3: CASSLIAAGIEQYF

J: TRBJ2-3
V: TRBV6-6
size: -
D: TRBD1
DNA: TGTGCCAGCAGTCATCCGCCGGGACAGGGAAGCACAGATACGCAGTATTTT
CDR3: CASSHPPGQGSTDTQYF

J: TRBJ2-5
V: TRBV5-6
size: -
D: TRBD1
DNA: TGTGCCAGCAGCTTCGGGGACAGGCAAGAGACCCAGTACTTC
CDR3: CASSFGDRQETQYF

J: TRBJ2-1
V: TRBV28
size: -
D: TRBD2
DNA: TGTGCCAGCAGTACTGCTAGCGGGAGTAAGGATGAGCAGTTCTTC
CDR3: CASSTASGSKDEQFF

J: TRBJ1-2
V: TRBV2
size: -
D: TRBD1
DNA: TGTGCCAGCAGTCCTGACAGGGGCCATGGCTACACCTTC
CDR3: CASSPDRGHGYTF

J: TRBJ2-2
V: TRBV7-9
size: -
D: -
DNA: TGTGCCAGCAGCTTAGCCGCCGGGGAGCTGTTTTTT
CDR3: CASSLAAGELFF

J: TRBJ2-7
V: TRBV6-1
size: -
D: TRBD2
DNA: TGTGCCAGCAGTGAAGCGTTCAGCGGGAGCTCCTACGAGCAGTACTTC
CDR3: CASSEAFSGSSYEQYF

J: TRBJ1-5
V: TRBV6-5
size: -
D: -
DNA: TGTGCCAGCAGTTTGAAAGGGGCCCATCAGCCCCAGCATTTT
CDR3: CASSLKGAHQPQHF

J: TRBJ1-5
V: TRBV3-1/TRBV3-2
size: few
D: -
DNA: TGTGCCAGCAGCCAAGATTTGCGGAACAATCAGCCCCAGCATTTT
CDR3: CASSQDLRNNQPQHF

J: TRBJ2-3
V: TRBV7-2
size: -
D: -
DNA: TGTGCCAGCAGCTTACAACGGACTGTCCTCACAGATACGCAGTATTTT
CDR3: CASSLQRTVLTDTQYF